What follows describes a single T cell receptor beta chain. What antigen it recognizes has not been identified. The sample holds no much larger clone one base away, and base qualities are not on file. TCRbeta CDR3 regions were amplified from genomic DNA using the immunoSEQ Assay, a bias-controlled multiplex PCR. In the authors' own workflow: The number of nucleated cells in each sample was estimated from the amplification of reference gene primers within the assay. To quantify the absolute abundance of each unique TCRbeta CDR3 rearrangement, sequence reads were collapsed and filtered. Productive Simpson clonality was computed per sample as the square root of Simpson's diversity index over productive rearrangements. TCRdb carries this immuneACCESS record with in-frame sequences only. Its versions omit some clonotypes, under half of them owing to an unresolved V gene in the studies checked, with the rest unexplained. V and J calls and clone size are copied from that table; D and trimming were computed from the DNA. The sample table lists roughly 350,000 clones, under 95% of them with a count of one. Jointly, the top ten make up approximately 3.5% of the sample.

Samples from volunteer blood donors who had recovered from COVID-19 were contributed by a second Seattle source. Each collaborating institution followed its own protocols to collect whole blood in K2EDTA tubes. For TCRbeta analysis, collaborators shipped samples as frozen whole blood, isolated PBMCs, or DNA extracted from either of those sample types. The data stem from a study of blood T cell repertoires in COVID-19 (dated by TCRdb to the early 2020s). Some background on the complete study: Collaborator samples came from the United States, Italy and Spain and covered acute and convalescent phases of COVID-19. The prospective study material was composed of cDNA or gDNA derived from T cells, B-cell-depleted T cells, or PBMCs. The dataset comprised deeply sampled blood TCRbeta repertoires from subjects exposed to, actively infected with, or recovered from COVID-19. A freely available public database, intended as a resource for researchers studying the immune response to SARS-CoV-2, is where the repertoires were released. The samples were drawn from the first 160 participants of the ongoing ImmuneRACE study and from over a thousand subjects provided by 6 global collaborators. Sample metadata almost always included a de-identified subject ID, COVID-19 status, age in years and sex. HLA class I and class II types, where available, came from metadata supplied by the sample provider rather than from assay-based typing.

Study-level results and caveats: Clinical and demographic metadata were provided uncurated, with the amount varying by source and participant.

The CDR3 sequence holds 16 residues, the cysteine and phenylalanine included. The CDR3 DNA has 48 bases and is translated from base 1. Here V drops 5 bases and J drops 3 bases, and the junction holds 8 bases not matched to any gene. According to the germline V gene (reference sequence), CDR1 reads SSHAT and CDR2 reads FNYEAQ. The origin of this receptor is a woman aged 18-29 years who had recovered from COVID-19. Sample: peripheral blood. The rearrangement joined TRBV7-7 to TRBJ2-3; 10 bases in the junction line up with TRBD2. At the DNA level, the sequence is TGTGCCAGCAGCGAGGGACTAGCGATAGATACAGATACGCAGTATTTT. Its protein product is CASSEGLAIDTDTQYF.